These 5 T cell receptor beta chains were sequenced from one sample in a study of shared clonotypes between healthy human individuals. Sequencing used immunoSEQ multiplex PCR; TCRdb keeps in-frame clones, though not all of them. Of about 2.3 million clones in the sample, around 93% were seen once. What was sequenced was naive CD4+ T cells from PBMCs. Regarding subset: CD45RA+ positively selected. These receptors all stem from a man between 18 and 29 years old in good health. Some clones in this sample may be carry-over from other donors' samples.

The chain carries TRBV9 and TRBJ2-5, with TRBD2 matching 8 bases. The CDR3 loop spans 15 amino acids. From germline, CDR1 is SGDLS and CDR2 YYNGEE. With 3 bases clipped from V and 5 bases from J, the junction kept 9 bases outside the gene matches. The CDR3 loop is CASSAYPSGRETQYF. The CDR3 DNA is TGTGCCAGCAGCGCCTACCCTAGCGGGCGGGAGACCCAGTACTTC.

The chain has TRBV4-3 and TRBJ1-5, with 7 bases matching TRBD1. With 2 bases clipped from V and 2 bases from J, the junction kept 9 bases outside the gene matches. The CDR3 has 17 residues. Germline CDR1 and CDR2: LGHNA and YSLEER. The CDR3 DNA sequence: TGCGCCAGCAGCCAATCCCTAGGGGGCGCCGGCAATCAGCCCCAGCATTTT. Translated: CASSQSLGGAGNQPQHF.

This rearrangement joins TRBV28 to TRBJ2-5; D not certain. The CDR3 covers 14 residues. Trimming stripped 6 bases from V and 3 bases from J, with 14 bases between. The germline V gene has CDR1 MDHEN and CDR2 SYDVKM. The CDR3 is CASSRLGNKETQYF. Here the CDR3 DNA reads TGTGCCAGCAGCCGCCTTGGGAATAAAGAGACCCAGTACTTC.

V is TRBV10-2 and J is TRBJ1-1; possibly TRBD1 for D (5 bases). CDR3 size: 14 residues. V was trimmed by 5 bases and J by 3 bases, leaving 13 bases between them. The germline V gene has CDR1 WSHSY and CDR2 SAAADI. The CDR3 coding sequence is TGCGCCAGCAGTTCCAGGGTCGGGTACACTGAAGCTTTCTTT. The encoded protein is CASSSRVGYTEAFF.

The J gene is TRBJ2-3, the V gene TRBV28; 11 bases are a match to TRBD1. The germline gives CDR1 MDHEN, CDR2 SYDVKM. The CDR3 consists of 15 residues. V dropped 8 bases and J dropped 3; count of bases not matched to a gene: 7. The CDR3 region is CASQGQGEGTDTQYF. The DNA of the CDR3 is TGTGCCAGCCAGGGACAGGGGGAGGGAACAGATACGCAGTATTTT.